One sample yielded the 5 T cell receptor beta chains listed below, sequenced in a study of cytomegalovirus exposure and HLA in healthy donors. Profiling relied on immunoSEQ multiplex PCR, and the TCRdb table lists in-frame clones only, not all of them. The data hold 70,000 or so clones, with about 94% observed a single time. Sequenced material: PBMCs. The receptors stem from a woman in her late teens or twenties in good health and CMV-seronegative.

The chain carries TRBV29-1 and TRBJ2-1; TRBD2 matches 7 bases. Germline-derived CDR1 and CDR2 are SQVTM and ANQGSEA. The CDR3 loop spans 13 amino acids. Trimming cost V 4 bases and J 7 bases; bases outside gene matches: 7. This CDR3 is CSVGGEGLNEQFF. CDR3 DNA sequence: TGCAGCGTTGGGGGGGAGGGCCTGAATGAGCAGTTCTTC.

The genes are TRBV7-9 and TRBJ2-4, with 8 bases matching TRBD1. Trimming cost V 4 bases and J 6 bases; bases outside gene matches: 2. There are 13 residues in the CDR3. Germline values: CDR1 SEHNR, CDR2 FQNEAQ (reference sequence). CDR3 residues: CASSSDRGNIQYF. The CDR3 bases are TGTGCCAGCAGCTCCGACAGGGGAAACATTCAGTACTTC.

The CDR3 spells CASSIPRLAGSSTDTQYF. CDR3 DNA: TGTGCCAGTAGTATCCCCCGACTAGCGGGGTCTAGCACAGATACGCAGTATTTT. J is TRBJ2-3 and V is TRBV19, with 11 positions matching TRBD2. Looked up from germline, CDR1 is LNHDA and CDR2 is SQIVND (reference sequence). The CDR3 covers 18 residues. Losses at the gene ends were 3 bases for V and 0 bases for J; bases not matched to a gene: 8.

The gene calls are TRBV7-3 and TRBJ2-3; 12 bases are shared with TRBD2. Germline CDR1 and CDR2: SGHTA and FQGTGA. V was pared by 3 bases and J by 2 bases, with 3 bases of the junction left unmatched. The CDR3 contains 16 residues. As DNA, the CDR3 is TGTGCCAGCAGCTTCGCTAGCGGGGGGGACACAGATACGCAGTATTTT. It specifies CASSFASGGDTDTQYF.

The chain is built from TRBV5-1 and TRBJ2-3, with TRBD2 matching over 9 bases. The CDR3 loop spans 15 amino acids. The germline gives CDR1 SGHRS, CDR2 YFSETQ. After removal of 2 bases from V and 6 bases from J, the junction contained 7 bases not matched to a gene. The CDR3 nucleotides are TGCGCCAGCAGCTTAGGGGGCGGGGGGGCCGATACGCAGTATTTT. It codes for CASSLGGGGADTQYF.